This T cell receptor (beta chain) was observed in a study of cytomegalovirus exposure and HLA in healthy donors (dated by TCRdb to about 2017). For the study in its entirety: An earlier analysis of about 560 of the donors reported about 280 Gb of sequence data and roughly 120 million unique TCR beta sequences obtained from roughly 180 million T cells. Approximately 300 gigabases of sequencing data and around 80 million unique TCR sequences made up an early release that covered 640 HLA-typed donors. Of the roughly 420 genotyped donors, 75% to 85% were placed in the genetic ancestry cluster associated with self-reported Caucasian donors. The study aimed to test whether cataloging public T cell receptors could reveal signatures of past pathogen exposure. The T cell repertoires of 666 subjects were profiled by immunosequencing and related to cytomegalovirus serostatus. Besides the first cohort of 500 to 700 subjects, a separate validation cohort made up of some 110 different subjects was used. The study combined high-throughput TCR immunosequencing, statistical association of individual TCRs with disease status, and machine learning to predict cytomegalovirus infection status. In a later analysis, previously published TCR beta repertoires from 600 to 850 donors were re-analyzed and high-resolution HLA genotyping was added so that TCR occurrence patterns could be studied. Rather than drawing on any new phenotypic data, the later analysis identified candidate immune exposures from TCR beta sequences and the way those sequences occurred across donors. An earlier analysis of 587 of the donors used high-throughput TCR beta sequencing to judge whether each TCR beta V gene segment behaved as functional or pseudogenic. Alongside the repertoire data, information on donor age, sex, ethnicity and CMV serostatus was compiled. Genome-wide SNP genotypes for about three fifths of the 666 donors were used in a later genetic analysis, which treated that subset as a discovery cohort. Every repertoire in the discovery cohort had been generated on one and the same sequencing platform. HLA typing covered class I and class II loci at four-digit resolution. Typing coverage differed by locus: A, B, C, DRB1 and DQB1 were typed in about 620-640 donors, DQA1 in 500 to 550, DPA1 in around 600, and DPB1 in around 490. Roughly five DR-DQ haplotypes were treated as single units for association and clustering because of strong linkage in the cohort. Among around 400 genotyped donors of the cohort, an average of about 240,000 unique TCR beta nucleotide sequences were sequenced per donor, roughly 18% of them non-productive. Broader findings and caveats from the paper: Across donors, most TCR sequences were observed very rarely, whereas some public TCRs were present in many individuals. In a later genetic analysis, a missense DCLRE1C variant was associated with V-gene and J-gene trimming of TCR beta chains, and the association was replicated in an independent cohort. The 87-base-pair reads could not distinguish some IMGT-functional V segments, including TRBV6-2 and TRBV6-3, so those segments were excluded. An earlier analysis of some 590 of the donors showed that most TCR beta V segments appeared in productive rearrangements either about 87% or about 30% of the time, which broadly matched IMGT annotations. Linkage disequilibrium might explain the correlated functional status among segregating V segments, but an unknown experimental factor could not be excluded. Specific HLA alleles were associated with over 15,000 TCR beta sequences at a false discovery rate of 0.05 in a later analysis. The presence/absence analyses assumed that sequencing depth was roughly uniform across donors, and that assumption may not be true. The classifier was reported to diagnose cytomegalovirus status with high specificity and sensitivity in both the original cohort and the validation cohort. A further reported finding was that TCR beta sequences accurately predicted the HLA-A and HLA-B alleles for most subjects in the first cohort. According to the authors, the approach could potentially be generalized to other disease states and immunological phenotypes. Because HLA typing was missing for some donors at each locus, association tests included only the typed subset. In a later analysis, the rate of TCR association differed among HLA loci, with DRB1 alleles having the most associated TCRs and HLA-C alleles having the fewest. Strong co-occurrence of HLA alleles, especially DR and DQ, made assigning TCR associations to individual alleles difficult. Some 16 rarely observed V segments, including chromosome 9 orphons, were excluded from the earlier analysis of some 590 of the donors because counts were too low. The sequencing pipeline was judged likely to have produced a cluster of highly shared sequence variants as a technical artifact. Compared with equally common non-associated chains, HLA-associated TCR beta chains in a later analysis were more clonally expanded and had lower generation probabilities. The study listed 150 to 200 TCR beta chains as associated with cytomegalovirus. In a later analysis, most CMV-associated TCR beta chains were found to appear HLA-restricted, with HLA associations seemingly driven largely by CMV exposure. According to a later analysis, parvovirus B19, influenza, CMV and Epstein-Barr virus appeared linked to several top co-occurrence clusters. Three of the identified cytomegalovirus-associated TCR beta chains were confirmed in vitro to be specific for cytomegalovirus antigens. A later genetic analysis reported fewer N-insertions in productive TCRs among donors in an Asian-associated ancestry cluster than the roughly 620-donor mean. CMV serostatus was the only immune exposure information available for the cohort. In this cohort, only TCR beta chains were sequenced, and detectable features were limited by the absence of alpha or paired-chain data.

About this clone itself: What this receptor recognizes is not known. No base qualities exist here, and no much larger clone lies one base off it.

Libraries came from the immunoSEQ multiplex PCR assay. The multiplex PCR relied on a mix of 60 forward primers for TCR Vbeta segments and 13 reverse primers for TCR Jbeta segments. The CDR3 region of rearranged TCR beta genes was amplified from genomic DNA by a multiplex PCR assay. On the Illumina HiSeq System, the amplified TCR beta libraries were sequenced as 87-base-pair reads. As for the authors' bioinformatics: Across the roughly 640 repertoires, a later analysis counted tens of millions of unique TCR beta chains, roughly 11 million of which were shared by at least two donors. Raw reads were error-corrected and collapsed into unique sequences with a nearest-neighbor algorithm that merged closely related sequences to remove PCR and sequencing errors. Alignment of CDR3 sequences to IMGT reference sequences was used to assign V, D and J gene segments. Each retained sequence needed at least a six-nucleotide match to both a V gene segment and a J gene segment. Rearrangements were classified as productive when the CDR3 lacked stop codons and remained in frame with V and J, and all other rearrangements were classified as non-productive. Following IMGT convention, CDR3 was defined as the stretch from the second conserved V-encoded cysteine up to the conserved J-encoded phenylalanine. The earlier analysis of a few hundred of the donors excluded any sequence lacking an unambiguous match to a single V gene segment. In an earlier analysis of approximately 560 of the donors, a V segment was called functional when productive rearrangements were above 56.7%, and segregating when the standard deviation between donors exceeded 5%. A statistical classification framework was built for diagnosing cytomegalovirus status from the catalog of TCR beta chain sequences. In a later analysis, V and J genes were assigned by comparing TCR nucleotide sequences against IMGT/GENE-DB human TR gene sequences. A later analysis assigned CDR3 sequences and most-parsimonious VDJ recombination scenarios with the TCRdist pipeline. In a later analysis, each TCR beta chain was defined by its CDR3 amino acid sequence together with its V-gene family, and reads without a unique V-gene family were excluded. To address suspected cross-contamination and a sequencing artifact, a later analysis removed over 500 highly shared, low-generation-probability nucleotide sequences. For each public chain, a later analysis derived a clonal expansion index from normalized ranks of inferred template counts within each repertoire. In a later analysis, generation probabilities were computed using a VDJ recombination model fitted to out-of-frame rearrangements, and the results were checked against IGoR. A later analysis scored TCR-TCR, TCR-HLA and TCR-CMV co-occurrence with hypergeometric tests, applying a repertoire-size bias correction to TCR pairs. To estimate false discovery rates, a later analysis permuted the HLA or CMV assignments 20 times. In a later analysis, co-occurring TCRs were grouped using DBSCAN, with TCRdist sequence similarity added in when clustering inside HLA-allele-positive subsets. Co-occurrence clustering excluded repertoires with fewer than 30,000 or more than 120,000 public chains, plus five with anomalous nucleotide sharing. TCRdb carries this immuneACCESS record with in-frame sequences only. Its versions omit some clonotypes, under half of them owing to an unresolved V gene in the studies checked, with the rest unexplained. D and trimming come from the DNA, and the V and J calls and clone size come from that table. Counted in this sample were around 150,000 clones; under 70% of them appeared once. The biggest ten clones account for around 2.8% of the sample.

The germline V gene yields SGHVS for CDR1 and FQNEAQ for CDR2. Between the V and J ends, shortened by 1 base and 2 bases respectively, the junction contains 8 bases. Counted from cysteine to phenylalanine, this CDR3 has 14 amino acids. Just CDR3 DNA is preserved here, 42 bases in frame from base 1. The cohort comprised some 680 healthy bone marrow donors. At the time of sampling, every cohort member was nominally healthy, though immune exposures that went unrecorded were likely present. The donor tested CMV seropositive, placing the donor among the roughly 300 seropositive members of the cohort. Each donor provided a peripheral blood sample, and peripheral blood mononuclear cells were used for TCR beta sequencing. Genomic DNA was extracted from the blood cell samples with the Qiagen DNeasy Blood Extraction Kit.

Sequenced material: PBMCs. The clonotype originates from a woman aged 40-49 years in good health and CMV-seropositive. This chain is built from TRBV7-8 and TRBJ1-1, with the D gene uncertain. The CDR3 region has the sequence CASSLVAGNTEAFF. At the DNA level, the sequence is TGTGCCAGCAGCTTAGTAGCCGGCAACACTGAAGCTTTCTTT. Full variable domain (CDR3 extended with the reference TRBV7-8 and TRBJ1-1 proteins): GAGVSQSPRYKVAKRGQDVALRCDPISGHVSLFWYQQALGQGPEFLTYFQNEAQLDKSGLPSDRFFAERPEGSVSTLKIQRTQQEDSAVYLCASSLVAGNTEAFFGQGTRLTVV.